This T cell receptor beta chain was obtained from a study of response to subunit inactivated influenza vaccine. TCRdb reprocessed the RT-PCR reads via MiXCR and lists one record per CDR3 protein. The repertoire holds around 760,000 distinct CDR3 sequences, with approximately 13% as singletons. This clonotype was seen at least ten times. Its antigen is not identified. Study-wide findings and caveats: T cells newly recruited by each seasonal influenza vaccination are few, the authors suggested.

The ends were cut back, 6 bases at V and 5 bases at J, with 16 bases in the middle. The CDR3 is 13 residues long. Germline V gene data show CDR1 as DFQATT and CDR2 as SNEGSKA (reference sequence). The sequence came from a middle-aged man who received an inactivated influenza vaccine. V gene TRBV20-1 combines with J gene TRBJ2-5; no definite D call. Specimen: PBMCs from blood, collected about 14 days before vaccination. DNA for the CDR3: TGCAGTGCGCCGATACGGCCCGGGGAGACCCAGTACTTC. Translated, it gives CSAPIRPGETQYF.